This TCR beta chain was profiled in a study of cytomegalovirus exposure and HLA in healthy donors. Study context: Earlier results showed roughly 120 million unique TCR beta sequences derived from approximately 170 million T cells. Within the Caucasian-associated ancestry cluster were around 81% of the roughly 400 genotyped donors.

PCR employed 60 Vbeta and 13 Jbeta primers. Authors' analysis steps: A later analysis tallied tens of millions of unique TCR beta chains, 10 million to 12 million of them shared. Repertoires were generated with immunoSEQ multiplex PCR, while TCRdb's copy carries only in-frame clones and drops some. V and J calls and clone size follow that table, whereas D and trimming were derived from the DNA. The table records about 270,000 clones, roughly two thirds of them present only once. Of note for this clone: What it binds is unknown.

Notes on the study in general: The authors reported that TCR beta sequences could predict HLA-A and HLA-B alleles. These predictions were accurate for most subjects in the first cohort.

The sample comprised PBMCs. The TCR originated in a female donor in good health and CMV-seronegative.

CDR3 DNA sequence: TGTGCCAGCAGCGTAGGACCCCTTCCAGGGGTCCCTTCCTACGAGCAGTACTTC. This gives the protein CASSVGPLPGVPSYEQYF. This chain joins TRBV9 and TRBJ2-7, with D possibly TRBD1 on 6 matching bases. Germline V gene sequence: CDR1 SGDLS, CDR2 YYNGEE. Trimming removed 0 bases from V and 1 base from J, with 20 bases in between. This CDR3 region has 18 residues. Looking up the rest from reference TRBV9 and TRBJ2-7 gives the full variable domain: DSGVTQTPKHLITATGQRVTLRCSPRSGDLSVYWYQQSLDQGLQFLIQYYNGEERAKGNILERFSAQQFPDLHSELNLSSLELGDSALYFCASSVGPLPGVPSYEQYFGPGTRLTVT.